This T cell receptor (beta chain) was documented in a study of T cell changes during pregnancy in multiple sclerosis. Generated by immunoSEQ multiplex PCR, the TCRdb table keeps only in-frame clones and is missing some. This sample has fewer than 65,000 clones, with roughly nine tenths found just once. The CDR3 has 14 residues. Deletions cut 6 bases from V and 8 bases from J, with 17 bases between. Germline-derived CDR1 and CDR2 are MNHNY and SVGAGI (reference sequence). The origin of this receptor is a female donor with multiple sclerosis, enrolled in a pregnancy study. The starting material was CD8+ T cells from peripheral blood mononuclear cells, obtained after pregnancy. The V call is TRBV6-6, the J call TRBJ2-1, with a possible D match to TRBD2 (6 bases). The CDR3 protein is CASRPHGGLDEQFF. The CDR3 DNA is TGTGCCAGCAGACCCCATGGAGGGTTGGATGAGCAGTTCTTC.